The entry below describes one T cell receptor (beta chain). Its antigen is unidentified. Via MiXCR, TCRdb re-called the 5' RACE reads, giving one row per CDR3 protein. Of 190,000 or so distinct CDR3 sequences in the sample, roughly a tenth were seen once. The entry originates in a study of T-cell memory formation after mild COVID-19. Study information: TCR clusters were mostly donor specific. Findings and limits, study-wide: Contracting clones localized mainly to CM and EM when CD4+ and mainly to EMRA when CD8+.

The sequenced material came from PBMCs or a T cell subset sorted from them (not recorded which). The TCR sequence derives from a man between 18 and 29 years old who had mild COVID-19 (a few samples of this study predate the infection). Cell type and time point are not known.

The CDR3 DNA follows: TGTGCCAGCAGTGTCTCTAGTTACACCGGGGAGCTGTTTTTT. It encodes CASSVSSYTGELFF. The V call is TRBV2, the J call TRBJ2-2; D is undetermined. Germline CDR1 and CDR2: SNHLY and FYNNEI. This CDR3 comprises 14 residues. V lost 4 bases and J 3 bases, leaving 9 bases between the germline ends.